A single sample gave rise to the 21 T cell receptor beta chains below, sequenced in a study of blood T cell repertoires in COVID-19. The table came from immunoSEQ multiplex PCR; TCRdb's copy has only in-frame clones and leaves some out. The table lists around 170,000 clones, more than 75% of them singletons. Sequenced sample: PBMCs or T cells enriched from blood (not recorded which). The receptors shown here come from a woman in her 30s who had recovered from COVID-19.

The rearrangement uses TRBV10-1 and TRBJ2-1; a possible D gene is TRBD1 (6 bases). The CDR3 runs 12 residues. V dropped 3 bases and J dropped 9 bases, with 9 bases sitting between them. Germline loops: CDR1 WNHNN, CDR2 SYGVQD (reference sequence). The CDR3 protein is CASSDRGGEQFF. CDR3 bases: TGCGCCAGCAGTGACAGGGGCGGTGAGCAGTTCTTC.

The CDR3 is CATSRDRSNQPQHF. CDR3 nucleotide sequence: TGTGCCACCAGCAGAGATCGGAGCAATCAGCCCCAGCATTTT. This chain connects TRBV15 to TRBJ1-5; the D is unclear. This CDR3 spans 14 amino acids. Germline CDR1 reads LNHNV; CDR2 reads YYDKDF (reference sequence). The V gene lost 0 bases and the J gene lost 1 base, with 4 bases spanning the gap.

J is TRBJ2-5 and V is TRBV2, with D hard to call. Looked up from germline, CDR1 is SNHLY and CDR2 is FYNNEI. Trimming removed 8 bases at V and 5 bases at J, with 12 bases between. The CDR3 consists of 12 residues. The CDR3 DNA is TGTGCCAGCGGTCTATCCTGGGAGACCCAGTACTTC. Translated: CASGLSWETQYF.

The chain links TRBV19 to TRBJ1-2; no clear D. Trimming took off 7 bases at V and 0 bases at J, with 12 bases between the two ends. This CDR3 contains 14 residues. Germline CDR1 reads LNHDA; CDR2 reads SQIVND (reference sequence). CDR3 in amino acids: CASTFPGTNYGYTF. The CDR3 DNA sequence: TGTGCCAGTACGTTTCCCGGGACTAACTATGGCTACACCTTC.

This clone was counted once. The chain carries TRBV28 and TRBJ2-7; 11 positions agree with TRBD2. Germline V CDR1 and CDR2: MDHEN, SYDVKM. This CDR3 spans 16 amino acids. J was trimmed by 2 bases and V by 2 bases; bases with no gene match: 5. DNA of the CDR3: TGTGCCAGCAGTTTAGATATAGCGGGAGGGACCTACGAGCAGTACTTC. Encoded protein: CASSLDIAGGTYEQYF.

The chain recombines TRBV27 with TRBJ2-1; 10 bases are a match to TRBD2. Germline V gene lookup returns CDR1 MNHEY and CDR2 SMNVEV (reference sequence). Unmatched junction bases numbered 7, after V lost 7 bases and J lost 4 bases. This CDR3 has 15 residues. This CDR3 is CASIRAGGPYNEQFF. CDR3 coding DNA: TGTGCCAGCATCAGAGCGGGAGGGCCTTACAATGAGCAGTTCTTC.

The rearrangement links TRBV5-1 to TRBJ1-3; TRBD1 is a possible D gene (6 bases). Germline V CDR1 and CDR2: SGHRS, YFSETQ. This CDR3 is 16 amino acids long. The V and J ends lost 0 bases and 2 bases respectively, with 12 bases between them. In DNA form, the CDR3 reads TGCGCCAGCAGCTTGGCCCCAGGGGATGCTGGAAACACCATATATTTT. Translation gives CASSLAPGDAGNTIYF.

The chain recombines TRBV5-4 with TRBJ2-7; possible D gene TRBD1, 6 bases. This CDR3 contains 16 residues. V lost 4 bases and J 6 bases, leaving 23 bases between the germline ends. Per the germline V gene, CDR1 is SGHNT and CDR2 is YYREEE (reference sequence). CDR3 sequence (DNA): TGTGCCAGCAGCCCTTTTGAATGGACAGCTTTTTCCGAGCAGTACTTC. This translates into CASSPFEWTAFSEQYF.

The chain couples TRBV7-9 to TRBJ2-5; no reliable D call. The CDR3 runs to 14 residues. The V gene lost 5 bases and the J gene lost 5 bases, with 15 bases spanning the gap. Germline assignment: CDR1 SEHNR and CDR2 FQNEAQ (reference sequence). CDR3 protein: CASSTDKASETQYF. CDR3 DNA: TGTGCCAGCAGCACAGACAAGGCCTCGGAGACCCAGTACTTC.

The CDR3 nucleotides are TGTGCCAGCAGCTTGGCCTTGAGGCGGGGGAGCTCCTACAATGAGCAGTTCTTC. It encodes CASSLALRRGSSYNEQFF. The chain has TRBV5-4 and TRBJ2-1; 7 bases are shared with TRBD2. This CDR3 has 18 residues. With V trimmed by 0 bases and J by 0 bases, 9 bases remained unmatched. Germline loops: CDR1 SGHNT, CDR2 YYREEE (reference sequence).

This clone has only one observation. The chain has TRBV24-1 and TRBJ2-2; possibly TRBD1 for D (6 bases). Trimming removed 6 bases at V and 3 bases at J, with 10 bases between. Looked up from germline, CDR1 is KGHDR and CDR2 is SFDVKD. The CDR3 spans 14 residues. The CDR3 DNA is TGTGCCACCAGTCCTAACAGGGACACCGGGGAGCTGTTTTTT. Its protein is CATSPNRDTGELFF.

V usage is TRBV5-1 and J usage is TRBJ1-6; 7 positions agree with TRBD1. CDR1 is SGHRS, CDR2 YFSETQ, per germline. The CDR3 consists of 15 residues. The ends lost 4 bases at V and 4 bases at J; junction bases unmatched: 5. Here the CDR3 reads CASSLGTAYNSPLHF. The DNA of the CDR3 is TGCGCCAGCAGCCTCGGGACAGCTTATAATTCACCCCTCCACTTT.

The chain employs TRBV3-1 (or the pseudogene TRBV3-2) and TRBJ2-1; TRBD1 is a possible D gene (6 bases). The CDR3 has 14 residues. V was cut by 1 base and J by 12 bases, with 16 bases left in between. Germline CDR1 is LGHDT and CDR2 is YNNKEL (reference sequence). The DNA of the CDR3 is TGTGCCAGCAGCCAAGCGTACTACAGGGATATGCAGTTCTTC. This sequence encodes CASSQAYYRDMQFF.

The rearrangement uses TRBV27 and TRBJ2-1; 9 nucleotides line up with TRBD2. Germline CDR1 MNHEY, CDR2 SMNVEV (reference sequence). V lost 2 bases and J lost 6; bases outside the gene matches: 5. The CDR3 consists of 15 residues. CDR3 amino acids: CASSLVSGRSNEQFF. CDR3 DNA: TGTGCCAGCAGTTTAGTAAGCGGGAGGTCCAATGAGCAGTTCTTC.

The chain is built from TRBV9 and TRBJ2-7; the match to TRBD2 covers 12 bases. V lost 3 bases to trimming and J lost 6 bases; unmatched junction nucleotides: 7. The CDR3 totals 15 residues. Germline V CDR1 and CDR2: SGDLS, YYNGEE. CDR3 DNA: TGTGCCAGCAGCGGATATCCGGGACTAGCGGGCGAGCAGTACTTC. Its translation: CASSGYPGLAGEQYF.

This rearrangement joins TRBV11-2 to TRBJ1-4, with D perhaps TRBD1 (6 bases). The V end was cut by 5 bases, the J end by 8 bases, with 12 bases between. Germline CDR1 reads SGHAT; CDR2 reads FQNNGV. The CDR3 totals 13 residues. The CDR3 nucleotides are TGTGCCAGCAGCCTTAACCAGGGGGAAAAACTGTTTTTT. It translates to CASSLNQGEKLFF.

In this sample, this clone turned up a few times. The CDR3 coding sequence is TGTGCCAGCAGCATTAGCGGGAGTGTGCCCTACAATGAGCAGTTCTTC. Its translation is CASSISGSVPYNEQFF. The chain has TRBV28 and TRBJ2-1, with 9 bases that match TRBD2. The CDR3 is 16 amino acids. Looked up from germline, CDR1 is MDHEN and CDR2 is SYDVKM. V lost 6 bases, J lost 2 bases, and 8 bases stayed unmatched.

This clone was observed a single time. The rearrangement joins TRBV13 to TRBJ1-1; 10 nucleotides align to TRBD1. The junction had 3 bases not matched to a gene; V was cut back by 4 bases and J by 1 base. Looked up from germline, CDR1 is PRHDT and CDR2 is FYEKMQ (reference sequence). The CDR3 has 15 residues. CDR3 region: CASSWGQGTNTEAFF. The DNA of the CDR3 is TGTGCCAGCAGCTGGGGACAGGGGACGAACACTGAAGCTTTCTTT.

This rearrangement joins TRBV7-9 to TRBJ2-5; a weak D match, TRBD2 (7 bases). The CDR3 spans 14 residues. The germline gives CDR1 SEHNR, CDR2 FQNEAQ (reference sequence). V was shortened by 3 bases and J by 6 bases, with 14 bases between the two germline ends. The CDR3 sequence: CASSFTGGDKTQYF. As DNA, the CDR3 is TGTGCCAGCAGCTTTACGGGGGGCGACAAGACCCAGTACTTC.

This chain joins TRBV11-2 and TRBJ1-1; TRBD1 aligns across 7 bases. CDR3 length: 14 amino acids. Germline CDR1 is SGHAT and CDR2 is FQNNGV. After removal of 2 bases from V and 8 bases from J, the junction contained 8 bases not matched to a gene. The CDR3 loop is CASSLFGTVSEAFF. In DNA form, the CDR3 reads TGTGCCAGCAGCTTATTTGGGACAGTATCCGAAGCTTTCTTT.

The V gene is TRBV7-3, the J gene TRBJ1-1; 11 bases align to TRBD1. The CDR3 runs to 17 residues. Germline V lookup: CDR1 SGHTA, CDR2 FQGTGA. V lost 1 base, J lost 1 base, and 5 bases stayed unmatched. The DNA for the CDR3 is TGTGCCAGCAGCTTAAGGAGGGACAGGGGGAGGAACACTGAAGCTTTCTTT. Residues: CASSLRRDRGRNTEAFF.